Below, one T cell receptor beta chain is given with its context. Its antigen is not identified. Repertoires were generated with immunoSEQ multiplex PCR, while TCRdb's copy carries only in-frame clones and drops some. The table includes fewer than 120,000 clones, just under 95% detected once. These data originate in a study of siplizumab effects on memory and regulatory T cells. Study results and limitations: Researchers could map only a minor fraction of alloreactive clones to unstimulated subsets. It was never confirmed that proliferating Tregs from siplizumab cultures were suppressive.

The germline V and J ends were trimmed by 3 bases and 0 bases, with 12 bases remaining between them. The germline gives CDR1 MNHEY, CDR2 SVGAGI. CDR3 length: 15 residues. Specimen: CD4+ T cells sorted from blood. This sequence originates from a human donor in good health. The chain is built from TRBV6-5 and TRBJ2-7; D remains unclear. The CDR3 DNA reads TGTGCCAGCAGTTATACCACCAGTCGCTCCTACGAGCAGTACTTC. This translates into CASSYTTSRSYEQYF.